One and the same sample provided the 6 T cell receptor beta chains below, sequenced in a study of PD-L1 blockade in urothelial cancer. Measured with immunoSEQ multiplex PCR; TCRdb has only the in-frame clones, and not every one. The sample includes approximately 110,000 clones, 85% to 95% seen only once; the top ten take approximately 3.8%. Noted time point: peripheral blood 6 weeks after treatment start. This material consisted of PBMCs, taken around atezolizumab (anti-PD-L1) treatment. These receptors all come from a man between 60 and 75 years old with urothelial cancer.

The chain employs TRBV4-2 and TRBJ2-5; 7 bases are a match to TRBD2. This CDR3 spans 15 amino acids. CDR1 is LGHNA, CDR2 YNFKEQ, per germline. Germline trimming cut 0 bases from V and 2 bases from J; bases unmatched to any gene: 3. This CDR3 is CASSQDGAGQETQYF. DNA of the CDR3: TGTGCCAGCAGCCAAGATGGAGCGGGGCAAGAGACCCAGTACTTC.

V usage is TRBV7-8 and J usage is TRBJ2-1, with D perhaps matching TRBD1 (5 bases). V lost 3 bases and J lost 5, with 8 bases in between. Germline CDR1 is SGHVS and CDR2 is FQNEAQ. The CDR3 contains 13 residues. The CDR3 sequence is CASSFATDNEQFF. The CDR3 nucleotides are TGTGCCAGCAGCTTTGCGACAGACAATGAGCAGTTCTTC.

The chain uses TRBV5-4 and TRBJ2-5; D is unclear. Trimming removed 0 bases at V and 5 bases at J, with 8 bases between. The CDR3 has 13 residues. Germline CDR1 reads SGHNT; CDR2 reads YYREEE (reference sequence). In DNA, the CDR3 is TGTGCCAGCAGCTTGGACCCAGCGGAGACCCAGTACTTC. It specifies CASSLDPAETQYF.

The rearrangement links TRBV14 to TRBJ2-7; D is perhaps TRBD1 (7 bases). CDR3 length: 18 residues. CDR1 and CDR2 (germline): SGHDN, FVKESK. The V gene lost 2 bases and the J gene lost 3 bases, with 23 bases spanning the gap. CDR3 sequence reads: CASSQRAGGLEALYEQYF. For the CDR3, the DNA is TGTGCCAGCAGCCAAAGAGCAGGGGGGCTTGAAGCCCTCTACGAGCAGTACTTC.

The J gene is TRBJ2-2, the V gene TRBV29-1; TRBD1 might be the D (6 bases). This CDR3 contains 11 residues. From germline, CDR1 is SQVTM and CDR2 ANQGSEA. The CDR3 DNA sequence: TGCAGTGGACAGTTCACCGGGGAGCTGTTTTTT. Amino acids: CSGQFTGELFF.

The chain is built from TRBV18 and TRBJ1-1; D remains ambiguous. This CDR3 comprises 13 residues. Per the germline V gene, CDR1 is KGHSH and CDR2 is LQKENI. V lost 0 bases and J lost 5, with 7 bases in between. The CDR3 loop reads CASSPPSRTEAFF. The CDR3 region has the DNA TGTGCCAGCTCACCACCATCCCGTACTGAAGCTTTCTTT. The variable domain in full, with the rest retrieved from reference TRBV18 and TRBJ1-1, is NAGVMQNPRHLVRRRGQEARLRCSPMKGHSHVYWYRQLPEEGLKFMVYLQKENIIDESGMPKERFSAEFPKEGPSILRIQQVVRGDSAAYFCASSPPSRTEAFFGQGTRLTVV.